These T cell receptor beta chains were read from a single sample in a study of shared clonotypes between healthy human individuals. The assay was immunoSEQ multiplex PCR, and TCRdb's table has in-frame clones only and misses some. The sample has 2,500,000 or so clones; 85% to 95% are singletons. Material for sequencing was naive CD4+ T cells from PBMCs. Every receptor here comes from a man between 18 and 29 years old in good health. Some clones in this sample may be carry-over from other donors' samples. The CDR3 runs from the conserved cysteine through the conserved F or W. The D gene is left open where the match is weak.

j_call d_call v_call cdr3_nt cdr3_aa
TRBJ1-1 . TRBV27 TGTGCCAGCAGTGCACCGGAGGGGGGTGAAGCTTTCTTT CASSAPEGGEAFF
TRBJ2-3 . TRBV11-2 TGTGCCAGCAGCTTAGTTCTAGTCACAGATACGCAGTATTTT CASSLVLVTDTQYF
TRBJ1-1 . TRBV5-1 TGCGCCAGCAGCTTGAGGACACCAACGGGGACTGAAGCTTTCTTT CASSLRTPTGTEAFF
TRBJ2-5 TRBD1 TRBV7-3 TGTGCCAGCAGCCTGCGGACAGGGGGCGCGGAGACCCAGTACTTC CASSLRTGGAETQYF
TRBJ2-1 . TRBV4-2 TGTGCCAGCAGCCCCGAAGCAAGAACCTACAATGAGCAGTTCTTC CASSPEARTYNEQFF
TRBJ2-1 . TRBV7-9 TGTGCCAGCAGCGGGGCGAGGGGTAGCGGCTCCTACAATGAGCAGTTCTTC CASSGARGSGSYNEQFF
TRBJ2-2 TRBD1 TRBV5-1 TGCGCCAGCAGCTTGGGGACAGGGACCGCCGGGGAGCTGTTTTTT CASSLGTGTAGELFF
TRBJ1-4 . TRBV6-4 TGTGCCAGCCTTGACAGAACTAATGAAAAACTGTTTTTT CASLDRTNEKLFF
TRBJ2-5 . TRBV7-9 TGTGCCAGCAGAACCCGCGGGCCCCAAGAGACCCAGTACTTC CASRTRGPQETQYF
TRBJ2-5 TRBD1 TRBV5-1 TGCGCCAGCAGCAGAGACCCGGGGACAGGGTACGAGACCCAGTACTTC CASSRDPGTGYETQYF
TRBJ2-7 . TRBV30 TGTGCCTGGAGTCCCAGACGGAGACTGACCTACGAGCAGTACTTC CAWSPRRRLTYEQYF
TRBJ2-1 TRBD2 TRBV6-7 TGTGCCAGCAGACCTGGGACTAGCCGAGGGGGAAACAATGAGCAGTTCTTC CASRPGTSRGGNNEQFF
TRBJ1-2 TRBD1 TRBV28 TGTGCCAGCAGCCTACAGGGGAGTCGGGGCTACACCTTC CASSLQGSRGYTF